Sequencing of this TCR beta chain was carried out in a study of shared clonotypes between healthy human individuals. Of note for this clone: Antigen specificity is unknown.

The CDR3 spans 16 residues. The V gene end was trimmed by 6 bases and the J gene end by 0 bases; junction bases not matched to a gene: 9. Germline lookup yields CDR1 SNHLY and CDR2 FYNNEI. All participating donors were Caucasian adults from Nashville, Tennessee. Study-wide results and limits: Several donors showed sharing of approximately 5% of naive CD4 clonotypes. Relative to their counterparts shared across all four donors, non-shared clonotypes exhibited diminished generation probabilities.

Authors' analysis steps: As immunoSEQ supplied junction-only sequences (without quality scores), filtering differed. Profiling relied on immunoSEQ multiplex PCR, and the TCRdb table lists in-frame clones only, not all of them. That table is the source of V, J and clone size, and D and trimming were worked out from the DNA. This sample has about 2.4 million clones, with roughly 93% found just once. The TCR originated in a man between 18 and 35 years old in good health. Some clones in this sample may be carry-over from other donors' samples. The specimen sequenced was naive CD4+ T cells from PBMCs. Subset here: CD45RA+ positively selected. The chain combines TRBV2 with TRBJ2-3; 7 nucleotides match TRBD2. The DNA of the CDR3 is TGTGCCAGCAGCCTCTCCCTAGCGGCTAGCACAGATACGCAGTATTTT. It encodes CASSLSLAASTDTQYF.